Following are 30 T cell receptor beta chains from one sample sequenced in a study of shared clonotypes between healthy human individuals. Terminally differentiated effector memory CD45RA+ cells were left out of the naive CD8 fraction, which was CD45RO-negative and positively selected for CCR7. Generated by immunoSEQ multiplex PCR, the TCRdb table keeps only in-frame clones and is missing some. The repertoire consists of some 2.1 million clones, with around 93% occurring once and the leading ten covering around 1.8%. The sample was naive CD8+ T cells from PBMCs. The receptors derive from a man aged 18 to 35 in good health. Some clones in this sample may be carry-over from other donors' samples.

This clone is a singleton in its sample. This rearrangement joins TRBV19 to TRBJ1-2, with no clear D. This CDR3 contains 14 residues. V lost 5 bases and J 3 bases, leaving 13 bases between the germline ends. The germline V gene encodes CDR1 LNHDA and CDR2 SQIVND (reference sequence). CDR3 amino acids: CASSASPADYGYTF. CDR3 nucleotide sequence: TGTGCCAGTAGTGCGTCTCCGGCGGACTATGGCTACACCTTC. The full variable domain, its missing parts supplied by reference TRBV19 and TRBJ1-2, is DGGITQSPKYLFRKEGQNVTLSCEQNLNHDAMYWYRQDPGQGLRLIYYSQIVNDFQKGDIAEGYSVSREKKESFPLTVTSAQKNPTAFYLCASSASPADYGYTFGSGTRLTVV.

The chain combines TRBV4-1 with TRBJ1-2; a weak D match, TRBD1 (5 bases). Trimming cost V 4 bases and J 4 bases, with 13 bases left between them. Germline V CDR1 and CDR2: MGHRA, YSYEKL. The CDR3 covers 14 residues. The CDR3 loop reads CASSPRDRSYGYTF. The DNA of the CDR3 is TGCGCCAGCAGCCCAAGGGACCGCAGCTATGGCTACACCTTC.

The V gene is TRBV27, the J gene TRBJ1-1, with 7 bases lining up with TRBD1. Trimming removed 7 bases from V and 0 bases from J; junction bases left unmatched: 5. Germline V gene sequence: CDR1 MNHEY, CDR2 SMNVEV (reference sequence). This CDR3 has 14 amino acids. The CDR3 region is CASTPRGMNTEAFF. In nucleotides, the CDR3 is TGTGCCAGCACCCCCAGGGGGATGAACACTGAAGCTTTCTTT.

J is TRBJ2-1 and V is TRBV6-5; 9 nucleotides match TRBD2. The CDR3 contains 14 residues. Germline V gene sequence: CDR1 MNHEY, CDR2 SVGAGI. Unmatched junction bases numbered 10, after V lost 4 bases and J lost 12 bases. CDR3 nucleotide sequence: TGTGCCAGCAGTTTCGGTGGCGGGGGGGATCGGCAGTTCTTC. This gives the protein CASSFGGGGDRQFF.

V and J are TRBV27 and TRBJ2-7, with 11 bases fitting TRBD2. Trimming cost V 2 bases and J 3 bases; bases outside gene matches: 6. This CDR3 contains 16 residues. Looked up from germline, CDR1 is MNHEY and CDR2 is SMNVEV (reference sequence). The CDR3, as DNA: TGTGCCAGCAGTTTAACTAGCGGGAGAGGGATCTACGAGCAGTACTTC. This encodes CASSLTSGRGIYEQYF.

The V call is TRBV5-4, the J call TRBJ1-2; unclear D gene. The germline gives CDR1 SGHNT, CDR2 YYREEE (reference sequence). The CDR3 contains 15 residues. V was trimmed by 3 bases and J by 8 bases, leaving 20 bases between them. The CDR3 region is CASSWESLTSSGYTF. The CDR3 coding sequence is TGTGCCAGCAGCTGGGAGAGCCTTACTTCGTCAGGCTACACCTTC.

The V gene is TRBV2, the J gene TRBJ1-1; 8 bases match TRBD1. There are 16 residues in the CDR3. The V and J ends lost 3 bases and 7 bases, in that order; junction bases with no gene match: 13. CDR1 and CDR2 (germline): SNHLY, FYNNEI. Here the CDR3 reads CASSDTSGPGGNEAFF. The CDR3 nucleotides read TGTGCCAGCAGTGATACCAGCGGACCAGGGGGCAATGAAGCTTTCTTT.

This chain links TRBV2 with TRBJ1-3, with 7 bases fitting TRBD1. This CDR3 comprises 15 residues. With V trimmed by 6 bases and J by 1 base, 6 bases remained unmatched. CDR1 SNHLY and CDR2 FYNNEI come from the germline V gene. The CDR3 region has the DNA TGTGCCAGCAGGCCCCGACAGGGATCTGGAAACACCATATATTTT. Translating gives CASRPRQGSGNTIYF. The full variable domain, in which reference TRBV2 and TRBJ1-3 provide the parts outside the CDR3, is EPEVTQTPSHQVTQMGQEVILRCVPISNHLYFYWYRQILGQKVEFLVSFYNNEISEKSEIFDDQFSVERPDGSNFTLKIRSTKLEDSAMYFCASRPRQGSGNTIYFGEGSWLTVV.

This rearrangement joins TRBV4-2 to TRBJ2-7; D is undetermined. CDR1 is LGHNA and CDR2 is YNFKEQ in the germline V gene. V lost 3 bases to trimming and J lost 3 bases, with 6 bases between them. The CDR3 length is 12 residues. The CDR3 here is CASSHPGYEQYF. CDR3 nucleotides: TGTGCCAGCAGCCACCCGGGCTACGAGCAGTACTTC.

The chain uses TRBV5-4 and TRBJ1-2; TRBD1 might be the D (6 bases). Germline CDR1 reads SGHNT; CDR2 reads YYREEE (reference sequence). The CDR3 runs 19 residues. The germline V and J ends were trimmed by 4 bases and 7 bases, with 32 bases remaining between them. Written as DNA, the CDR3 is TGTGCCAGCAGCCTTCCGGTCAACCAGGGAAACATTCGCAGGGGTGGCTACACCTTC. The encoded protein is CASSLPVNQGNIRRGGYTF.

The chain recombines TRBV7-9 with TRBJ2-5; TRBD2 matches 13 bases. The CDR3 spans 16 residues. The J segment lost 4 bases and the V segment lost 10 bases, leaving 12 bases of the junction unmatched. Germline-derived CDR1 and CDR2 are SEHNR and FQNEAQ (reference sequence). This chain's CDR3 is CATNSGLAGAGETQYF. The DNA for the CDR3 is TGTGCCACCAACTCTGGACTAGCGGGAGCGGGAGAGACCCAGTACTTC. Supplemented by reference TRBV7-9 and TRBJ2-5, the full variable domain reads DTGVSQNPRHKITKRGQNVTFRCDPISEHNRLYWYRQTLGQGPEFLTYFQNEAQLEKSRLLSDRFSAERPKGSFSTLEIQRTEQGDSAMYLCATNSGLAGAGETQYFGPGTRLLVL.

V usage is TRBV7-6 and J usage is TRBJ2-1; no reliable D call. The germline V gene has CDR1 SGHVS and CDR2 FNYEAQ. V shed 1 base and J shed 8 bases, with 15 bases lying between them. CDR3 length equals 15 residues. The CDR3 sequence is CASSLGWASSDEQFF. Here the CDR3 DNA reads TGTGCCAGCAGCTTAGGTTGGGCCTCCTCGGATGAGCAGTTCTTC.

V and J are TRBV4-3 and TRBJ2-5, with a tentative D call TRBD2 (6 bases). The end of the DNA aligns better with TRBJ2-7, so the J call may be wrong. The length of the CDR3 is 15 residues. Germline CDR1 and CDR2: LGHNA and YSLEER. The CDR3 here is CASSQSASESYEQYF. The CDR3, as DNA: TGCGCCAGCAGCCAATCGGCTAGCGAATCCTACGAGCAGTACTTC.

The V gene is TRBV9, the J gene TRBJ2-1, with 9 bases aligning to TRBD1. Germline-derived CDR1 and CDR2 are SGDLS and YYNGEE. V shed 1 base and J 3 bases; nucleotides not matched to a gene: 5. The CDR3 is 16 residues long. In DNA form, the CDR3 reads TGTGCCAGCAGCGTATTGCCGGGACAGGGCTACAATGAGCAGTTCTTC. It translates to CASSVLPGQGYNEQFF. The complete variable domain, with remaining parts taken from reference TRBV9 and TRBJ2-1, reads DSGVTQTPKHLITATGQRVTLRCSPRSGDLSVYWYQQSLDQGLQFLIQYYNGEERAKGNILERFSAQQFPDLHSELNLSSLELGDSALYFCASSVLPGQGYNEQFFGPGTRLTVL.

In its sample, this clone was seen a few times. Additional DNA sequences in this sample encode the identical CDR3. This chain joins TRBV9 and TRBJ1-5; D ambiguous. Germline CDR1 reads SGDLS; CDR2 reads YYNGEE. V gave up 2 bases and J gave up 0 bases, with 6 bases separating them. This CDR3 contains 14 residues. As DNA, the CDR3 is TGTGCCAGCAGCGTGGATGGTAGCAATCAGCCCCAGCATTTT. Protein product: CASSVDGSNQPQHF.

CDR3 coding DNA: TGTGCCAGCAGCTCCGTCCTAGTGCGAGGGTCCACCGGGGAGCTGTTTTTT. Amino acids: CASSSVLVRGSTGELFF. V is TRBV7-6 and J is TRBJ2-2, with D possibly being TRBD2 (5 bases). Germline loops: CDR1 SGHVS, CDR2 FNYEAQ. The CDR3 runs to 17 residues. V shed 4 bases and J shed 4 bases, with 19 bases lying between them.

This clone was observed once. The chain employs TRBV14 and TRBJ2-1; 7 positions match TRBD2. Germline CDR1 SGHDN, CDR2 FVKESK. The V gene end was trimmed by 4 bases and the J gene end by 7 bases; junction bases not matched to a gene: 7. CDR3 size: 14 residues. This CDR3 is CASSRRGGRNEQFF. The CDR3 DNA is TGTGCCAGCAGCCGAAGAGGCGGGAGAAATGAGCAGTTCTTC.

The CDR3 sequence: CASSLSLAGVNEQYF. CDR3 sequence (DNA): TGTGCCAGCAGCTTATCCCTAGCGGGAGTCAACGAGCAGTACTTC. The gene calls are TRBV7-8 and TRBJ2-7, with 10 nucleotides matching TRBD2. The CDR3 has 15 residues. The V gene end was trimmed by 2 bases and the J gene end by 5 bases; junction bases not matched to a gene: 6. The germline V gene has CDR1 SGHVS and CDR2 FQNEAQ.

This chain connects TRBV4-1 to TRBJ2-1; maybe TRBD2 (5 bases). CDR3 length: 15 residues. The germline gives CDR1 MGHRA, CDR2 YSYEKL. Trimming took 2 bases from V and 3 from J, leaving 11 bases between them. Here the CDR3 DNA reads TGCGCCAGCAGCCAAAGTTCCGGACTCTACAATGAGCAGTTCTTC. Protein: CASSQSSGLYNEQFF.

The V call is TRBV4-3, the J call TRBJ2-1, with D possibly matching TRBD2 (5 bases). Germline V gives CDR1 LGHNA, CDR2 YSLEER. V was trimmed by 4 bases and J by 3 bases, leaving 22 bases between them. CDR3 size: 18 residues. DNA of the CDR3: TGCGCCAGCAGCCCACGATTGTTTGCGGAGGTCTTCTACAATGAGCAGTTCTTC. Translated: CASSPRLFAEVFYNEQFF.

The chain joins TRBV7-2 to TRBJ1-1; D not certain. The CDR3 runs to 14 residues. Trimming took 4 bases from V and 7 from J, leaving 16 bases between them. The germline CDR1 and CDR2 sequences are SGHTA and FQGNSA. In nucleotides, the CDR3 is TGTGCCAGCAGCTCCCGGAGCCTCTCGCTTGAAGCTTTCTTT. Its protein is CASSSRSLSLEAFF.

This clone was seen once. The chain is built from TRBV28 and TRBJ2-2; D not certain. The CDR3 runs 15 residues. Germline V lookup: CDR1 MDHEN, CDR2 SYDVKM. Trimming cost V 3 bases and J 0 bases, with 8 bases left between them. The CDR3 bases are TGTGCCAGCAGTTTCGAGGTCGCGAACACCGGGGAGCTGTTTTTT. Translated: CASSFEVANTGELFF.

The V and J genes are TRBV28 and TRBJ1-1; 9 bases are shared with TRBD1. J was trimmed by 7 bases and V by 4 bases; bases with no gene match: 7. CDR3 length: 14 residues. Germline lookup yields CDR1 MDHEN and CDR2 SYDVKM. The CDR3 DNA reads TGTGCCAGCAGTTCACCAGGACAGGGGCGTGAAGCTTTCTTT. It translates to CASSSPGQGREAFF.

CDR3 coding DNA: TGTGCCAGCAGTACTCGGACAGCTCAGGCCTCCTACGAGCAGTACTTC. Protein sequence: CASSTRTAQASYEQYF. This sequence joins TRBV27 and TRBJ2-7, with TRBD1 as a possible D gene (6 bases). CDR1 is MNHEY, CDR2 SMNVEV, per germline (reference sequence). V lost 5 bases and J 0 bases, leaving 17 bases between the germline ends. This CDR3 has 16 amino acids.

This rearrangement joins TRBV12-2 to TRBJ2-7; the table's D call, TRBD2, was not checked against the DNA. TRBV12-2 is marked as a pseudogene. The CDR3 length is 17 residues. The CDR3 DNA follows: TGTGCAAGTCGCTTAGCGCGGTCGGCTAGCGGACTCTACGAGCAGTACTTC. It yields the protein CASRLARSASGLYEQYF.

The chain is built from TRBV4-1 and TRBJ2-7; the match to TRBD2 covers 16 bases. CDR1 and CDR2 from the germline V gene are MGHRA and YSYEKL. The CDR3 has 18 amino acids. Trimming cost V 4 bases and J 1 base; bases outside gene matches: 7. The CDR3 DNA reads as TGCGCCAGCAGCCCGGGACTAGCGGGAGGGTCCTTGTCCTACGAGCAGTACTTC. As protein: CASSPGLAGGSLSYEQYF.

The chain couples TRBV27 to TRBJ1-5; weak D call: TRBD1 (5 bases). In germline, CDR1 is MNHEY, CDR2 SMNVEV (reference sequence). Between the trimmed V and J ends, which lost 6 bases and 4 bases, there was a span of 13 bases. The CDR3 sequence is 14 residues long. CDR3 sequence reads: CASRPREGNQPQHF. The CDR3 DNA sequence: TGTGCCAGCAGACCAAGGGAGGGGAATCAGCCCCAGCATTTT.

This chain connects TRBV18 to TRBJ2-1; the match to TRBD2 covers 10 bases. The length of the CDR3 is 16 residues. The junction had 5 bases not matched to a gene; V was cut back by 3 bases and J by 3 bases. CDR1 and CDR2 from the germline V gene are KGHSH and LQKENI. The DNA of the CDR3 is TGTGCCAGCTCACCCACACTAGCGGGGCACTACAATGAGCAGTTCTTC. It translates to CASSPTLAGHYNEQFF.

As regards this clone: This same CDR3 is encoded by further DNA sequences in the sample. The chain joins TRBV29-1 to TRBJ2-7; 8 bases are a match to TRBD1. CDR1 SQVTM and CDR2 ANQGSEA come from the germline V gene. CDR3 length equals 13 residues. Trimming removed 3 bases from V and 2 bases from J; junction bases left unmatched: 3. For the CDR3, the DNA is TGCAGCGTTGAGCAGGGGGCACCCTACGAGCAGTACTTC. It yields the protein CSVEQGAPYEQYF.

The chain uses TRBV11-2 and TRBJ2-1; D is perhaps TRBD2 (6 bases). The V and J ends lost 3 bases and 2 bases respectively, with 14 bases between them. Germline values: CDR1 SGHAT, CDR2 FQNNGV. This CDR3 has 16 residues. CDR3 sequence reads: CASSLGVRGPYNEQFF. CDR3 bases: TGTGCCAGCAGCTTGGGTGTGCGGGGCCCCTACAATGAGCAGTTCTTC.